This T cell receptor beta chain was recovered during a study of PD-1 blockade in classical Hodgkin lymphoma. Each of the patients experienced relapse following autologous stem cell transplantation, and their brentuximab vedotin exposure differed. V lost 2 bases and J lost 3; bases outside the gene matches: 4. This CDR3 spans 14 amino acids. CDR1 and CDR2 (germline): MNHEY, SMNVEV (reference sequence). Some clones are missing from TCRdb's copy, which holds only in-frame ones; the method was immunoSEQ multiplex PCR. The sample lists almost 100,000 clones, roughly 89% occurring once. Here the sequenced sample was peripheral blood mononuclear cells (PBMCs), taken at baseline. V gene TRBV27 combines with J gene TRBJ2-7, with 7 nucleotides matching TRBD1. The source is a human donor with classical Hodgkin lymphoma. The CDR3 loop reads CASSLNSGGYEQYF. CDR3 sequence (DNA): TGTGCCAGCAGTTTAAATTCAGGGGGCTACGAGCAGTACTTC.